The next 20 T cell receptor beta chains were all read from a single sample in a study of cytomegalovirus exposure and HLA in healthy donors. Vbeta (60) and Jbeta (13) primers were used in the PCR. Assay used: immunoSEQ multiplex PCR; TCRdb lists only in-frame clones, some missing. This sample has 250,000 or so clones, with around nine tenths found just once. Specimen: PBMCs. These receptors all stem from a girl aged 2-15 years in good health and CMV-seronegative.

This chain connects TRBV4-1 to TRBJ1-2, with D maybe TRBD1 (5 bases). Germline values: CDR1 MGHRA, CDR2 YSYEKL. The length of the CDR3 is 16 residues. Trimming pared 0 bases from V and 0 bases from J, leaving 11 bases between. The CDR3 bases are TGCGCCAGCAGCCAAGATCGGAGCAGGGCTAACTATGGCTACACCTTC. It specifies CASSQDRSRANYGYTF.

The chain recombines TRBV7-2 with TRBJ1-1, with D uncertain. CDR3 length equals 16 residues. Germline assignment: CDR1 SGHTA and CDR2 FQGNSA. Trimming cost V 6 bases and J 0 bases, with 17 bases left between them. CDR3 coding DNA: TGTGCCAGCAGTCCTCATTCTTGGGGAGTGAACACTGAAGCTTTCTTT. Translating gives CASSPHSWGVNTEAFF.

This chain joins TRBV6-1 and TRBJ1-4; the D gene is possibly TRBD1 (5 bases). The length of the CDR3 is 15 residues. Germline assignment: CDR1 MNHNS and CDR2 SASEGT. Trimming removed 2 bases from V and 8 bases from J, with 15 bases in between. CDR3 sequence: CASSEPGLRGEKLFF. The DNA for the CDR3 is TGTGCCAGCAGTGAACCGGGACTCCGAGGCGAAAAACTGTTTTTT.

The chain employs TRBV28 and TRBJ2-1; D is possibly TRBD2 (6 bases). CDR3 size: 13 residues. Germline CDR1 and CDR2: MDHEN and SYDVKM. V was shortened by 3 bases and J by 4 bases, with 7 bases between the two germline ends. CDR3 region: CASSLGGYNEQFF. Here the CDR3 DNA reads TGTGCCAGCAGTTTGGGGGGTTACAATGAGCAGTTCTTC.

The rearrangement joins TRBV30 to TRBJ2-3, with 8 bases lining up with TRBD2. The CDR3 consists of 15 residues. The trim removed 0 bases at V and 3 bases at J, leaving 5 bases unmatched. Germline V gene lookup returns CDR1 GTSNPN and CDR2 SVGIG (reference sequence). CDR3 nucleotides: TGTGCCTGGAGTGTGGGCGGGGGGTTAACAGATACGCAGTATTTT. Translated: CAWSVGGGLTDTQYF.

The rearrangement joins TRBV13 to TRBJ2-1; 10 nucleotides match TRBD2. V lost 4 bases, J lost 2 bases, and 5 bases stayed unmatched. The CDR3 is 16 residues long. In germline, CDR1 is PRHDT, CDR2 FYEKMQ (reference sequence). The CDR3 nucleotides are TGTGCCAGCAGCTCCCAGACTAGCGGGCCCTACAATGAGCAGTTCTTC. Translated: CASSSQTSGPYNEQFF.

V is TRBV4-1 and J is TRBJ2-1, with 9 bases aligning to TRBD2. The CDR3 runs 13 residues. Trimming cost V 5 bases and J 10 bases; bases outside gene matches: 6. The germline gives CDR1 MGHRA, CDR2 YSYEKL. As DNA, the CDR3 is TGCGCCAGCAGCTTTCGACTAGCGGAAGAGCAGTTCTTC. Residues: CASSFRLAEEQFF.

The gene calls are TRBV13 and TRBJ2-7; TRBD1 aligns across 10 bases. CDR3 size: 17 residues. V dropped 0 bases and J dropped 3; count of bases not matched to a gene: 8. Looked up from germline, CDR1 is PRHDT and CDR2 is FYEKMQ (reference sequence). The DNA of the CDR3 is TGTGCCAGCAGCTTAGGCCCCCGGGACAGGGGCCGCTACGAGCAGTACTTC. Translation gives CASSLGPRDRGRYEQYF.

The V and J genes are TRBV5-4 and TRBJ1-2, with D maybe TRBD1 (6 bases). Germline lookup yields CDR1 SGHNT and CDR2 YYREEE (reference sequence). V shed 7 bases and J shed 3 bases, with 13 bases lying between them. The CDR3 length is 13 residues. CDR3 loop: CASGRTDDYGYTF. In nucleotides, the CDR3 is TGTGCCAGCGGCCGGACAGACGACTATGGCTACACCTTC.

The chain employs TRBV20-1 and TRBJ2-1; D call uncertain. The CDR3 is made up of 10 amino acids. CDR1 DFQATT and CDR2 SNEGSKA come from the germline V gene (reference sequence). Trimming took off 2 bases at V and 6 bases at J, with 2 bases between the two ends. The CDR3 region is CSARRNEQFF. For the CDR3, the DNA is TGCAGTGCTAGACGCAATGAGCAGTTCTTC.

This chain uses TRBV10-1 with TRBJ2-7, with D perhaps matching TRBD2 (6 bases). The CDR3 loop spans 16 amino acids. Per the germline V gene, CDR1 is WNHNN and CDR2 is SYGVQD (reference sequence). Trimming left V 7 bases short and J 0 bases short, with 19 bases between. The CDR3 region is CASTLGSDSFSYEQYF. CDR3 nucleotides: TGCGCCAGCACACTCGGGAGCGACAGTTTCTCCTACGAGCAGTACTTC.

The V and J genes are TRBV6-1 and TRBJ2-1; 10 positions agree with TRBD2. Germline V CDR1 and CDR2: MNHNS, SASEGT. The ends lost 0 bases at V and 4 bases at J; junction bases unmatched: 3. The CDR3 totals 16 residues. CDR3 residues: CASSEAGLAVYNEQFF. CDR3 in DNA: TGTGCCAGCAGTGAAGCCGGACTAGCGGTTTACAATGAGCAGTTCTTC.

The chain couples TRBV10-3 to TRBJ1-4; no firm D call. This CDR3 comprises 17 residues. Trimming left V 0 bases short and J 8 bases short, with 19 bases between. The germline gives CDR1 ENHRY, CDR2 SYGVKD. The CDR3 sequence: CAISESAIGRTEEKLFF. The CDR3 DNA follows: TGTGCCATCAGTGAGTCGGCGATTGGGAGGACGGAAGAAAAACTGTTTTTT.

Points on this clone: The sample has other DNA sequences that encode this CDR3 too. The chain uses TRBV2 and TRBJ1-1; 8 bases fit TRBD1. Germline trimming cut 6 bases from V and 5 bases from J; bases unmatched to any gene: 5. CDR3 size: 13 residues. Looked up from germline, CDR1 is SNHLY and CDR2 is FYNNEI. The CDR3 reads CASSGQGGTEAFF. The CDR3, as DNA: TGTGCCAGCAGCGGACAGGGAGGGACTGAAGCTTTCTTT.

This rearrangement joins TRBV5-6 to TRBJ2-1; 10 nucleotides line up with TRBD2. Trimming took 3 bases from V and 6 from J; bases not matched to a gene: 9. CDR3 length: 16 residues. Germline V gene lookup returns CDR1 SGHDT and CDR2 YYEEEE. CDR3 sequence: CASSSEREGWGNEQFF. DNA for the CDR3: TGTGCCAGCAGCTCGGAGCGGGAGGGCTGGGGCAATGAGCAGTTCTTC. Supplemented by reference TRBV5-6 and TRBJ2-1, the full variable domain reads DAGVTQSPTHLIKTRGQQVTLRCSPKSGHDTVSWYQQALGQGPQFIFQYYEEEERQRGNFPDRFSGHQFPNYSSELNVNALLLGDSALYLCASSSEREGWGNEQFFGPGTRLTVL.

With regard to this clone: Mismatch with germline at one junction end may stem from a read error. The V gene is TRBV19, the J gene TRBJ1-2, with 7 bases fitting TRBD1. Germline loops: CDR1 LNHDA, CDR2 SQIVND (reference sequence). The CDR3 has 15 amino acids. This CDR3 reads CASSRTGANGVFWIF. The DNA for the CDR3 is TGTGCCAGTAGTCGTACAGGGGCCAATGGGGTATTTTGGATCTTC. The full variable domain, with the rest looked up from reference TRBV19 and TRBJ1-2, is DGGITQSPKYLFRKEGQNVTLSCEQNLNHDAMYWYRQDPGQGLRLIYYSQIVNDFQKGDIAEGYSVSREKKESFPLTVTSAQKNPTAFYLCASSRTGANGVFWIFGSGTRLTVV.

The V and J genes are TRBV28 and TRBJ2-1; 8 bases line up with TRBD1. The V segment lost 6 bases and the J segment 2 bases; nucleotides outside the gene matches: 6. CDR3 length: 15 residues. Germline lookup yields CDR1 MDHEN and CDR2 SYDVKM. CDR3: CASSSGQVPYNEQFF. The CDR3, as DNA: TGTGCCAGCAGCTCGGGACAGGTGCCCTACAATGAGCAGTTCTTC.

This chain uses TRBV9 with TRBJ2-7; D gene ambiguous. This CDR3 has 16 amino acids. V was pared by 3 bases and J by 5 bases, with 21 bases between. CDR1 is SGDLS and CDR2 is YYNGEE in the germline V gene. DNA for the CDR3: TGTGCCAGCAGCGCCCGACTGAACGGCGTGACTGACGAGCAGTACTTC. Encoded protein: CASSARLNGVTDEQYF.

CDR3 residues: CASRPTTGDPRGTEAFF. DNA of the CDR3: TGTGCCAGCAGGCCCACAACAGGGGACCCCCGAGGCACTGAAGCTTTCTTT. The chain links TRBV2 to TRBJ1-1; 7 bases fit TRBD1. Germline V gives CDR1 SNHLY, CDR2 FYNNEI. V was clipped by 6 bases and J by 4 bases; unmatched bases: 17. The CDR3 spans 17 residues.

The chain combines TRBV28 with TRBJ2-7; perhaps TRBD2 as D (5 bases). The germline CDR1 and CDR2 sequences are MDHEN and SYDVKM. CDR3 length: 14 amino acids. V was shortened by 3 bases and J by 2 bases, with 11 bases between the two germline ends. The DNA of the CDR3 is TGTGCCAGCAGTTTCCAATCGACTACCTACGAGCAGTACTTC. Translation gives CASSFQSTTYEQYF.